Listed here is a single TCR beta chain. Germline loops: CDR1 MNHNY, CDR2 SVGAGI (reference sequence). Trimming removed 10 bases from V and 1 base from J, with 13 bases in between. This CDR3 has 13 residues. The sample belongs to a study of PD-L1 blockade in urothelial cancer. Time point specified: pretreatment peripheral blood. The table came from immunoSEQ multiplex PCR; TCRdb's copy has only in-frame clones and leaves some out. Of more than 75,000 clones listed, over 80% are singletons. This chain joins TRBV6-6 and TRBJ1-1, with D maybe TRBD1 (5 bases). The origin of this receptor is a man between 60 and 75 years old with urothelial cancer. Source: PBMCs, taken around atezolizumab (anti-PD-L1) treatment. Here the CDR3 DNA reads TGTGCCACCCGGCAAGACAGGAACACTGAAGCTTTCTTT. Translated, it gives CATRQDRNTEAFF.